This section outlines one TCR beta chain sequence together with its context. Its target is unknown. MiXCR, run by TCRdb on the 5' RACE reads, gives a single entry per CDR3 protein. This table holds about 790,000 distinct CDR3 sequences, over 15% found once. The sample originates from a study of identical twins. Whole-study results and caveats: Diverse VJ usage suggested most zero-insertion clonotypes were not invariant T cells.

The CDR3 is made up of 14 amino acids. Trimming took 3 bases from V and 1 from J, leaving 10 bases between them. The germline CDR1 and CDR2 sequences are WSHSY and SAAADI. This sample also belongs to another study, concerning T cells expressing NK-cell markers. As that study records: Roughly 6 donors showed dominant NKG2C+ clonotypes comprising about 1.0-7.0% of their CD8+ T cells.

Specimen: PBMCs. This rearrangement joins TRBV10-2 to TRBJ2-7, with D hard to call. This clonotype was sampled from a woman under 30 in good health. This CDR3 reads CASSDGIRSYEQYF. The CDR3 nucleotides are TGCGCCAGCAGTGACGGCATCCGATCCTACGAGCAGTACTTC.